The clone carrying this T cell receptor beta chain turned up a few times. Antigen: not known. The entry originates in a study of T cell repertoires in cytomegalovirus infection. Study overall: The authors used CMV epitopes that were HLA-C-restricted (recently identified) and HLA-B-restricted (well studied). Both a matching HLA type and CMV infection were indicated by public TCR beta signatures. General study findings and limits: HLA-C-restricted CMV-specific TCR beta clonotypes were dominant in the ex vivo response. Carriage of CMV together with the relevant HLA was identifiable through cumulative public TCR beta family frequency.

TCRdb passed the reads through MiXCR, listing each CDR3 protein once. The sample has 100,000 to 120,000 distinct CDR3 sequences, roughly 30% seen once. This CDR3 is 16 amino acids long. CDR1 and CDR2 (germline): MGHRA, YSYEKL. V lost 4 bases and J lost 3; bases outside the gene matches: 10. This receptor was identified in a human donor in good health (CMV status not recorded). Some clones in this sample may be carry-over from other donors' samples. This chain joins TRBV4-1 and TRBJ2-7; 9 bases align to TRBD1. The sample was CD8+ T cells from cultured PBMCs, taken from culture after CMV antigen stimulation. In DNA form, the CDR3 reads TGCGCCAGCAGCCTACAAAGGACAGGGGCTGACTACGAGCAGTACTTC. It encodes CASSLQRTGADYEQYF.